This T cell receptor beta chain emerged from a study of response to subunit inactivated influenza vaccine. Points on this clonotype: Its specificity is not known.

The CDR3 runs to 19 residues. The J segment lost 4 bases and the V segment lost 7 bases, leaving 18 bases of the junction unmatched. Germline loops: CDR1 MNHNS, CDR2 SASEGT. Study observations and caveats: New T cells are recruited in small numbers by each seasonal influenza vaccination, according to the authors' suggestion.

TCRdb re-called the RT-PCR reads through MiXCR, storing one row per CDR3 protein. The table records 700,000 to 900,000 distinct CDR3 sequences, roughly 20% of them present only once. The sequence came from a man in his fifties who received an inactivated influenza vaccine. This chain connects TRBV6-1 to TRBJ2-6, with 8 positions matching TRBD2. The source material was PBMCs from blood, sampled roughly 5 days after vaccination. CDR3 in amino acids: CASTAGGEVKSSGANVLTF. The CDR3 DNA is TGTGCCAGCACCGCGGGGGGAGAAGTCAAATCGTCCGGGGCCAACGTCCTGACTTTC.